This T cell receptor beta chain emerged from a study of regulatory T cells in long-lasting Graves disease. Arm-PCR with iRepertoire HTBI primers amplified the CDR3 regions for these TCR beta libraries. TCRdb redid the calling of the multiplex PCR reads with MiXCR, one entry per CDR3 protein. In the table there are approximately 400,000 distinct CDR3 sequences, more than 13% of which are singletons. The CDR3 totals 12 residues. Trimming shortened V by 2 bases and J by 12 bases, and 17 bases separated the two germline ends. Per germline, CDR1 GTSNPN and CDR2 SVGIG (reference sequence). Time point described: newly diagnosed GD, antithyroid drugs for less than 3 months. RNA from PBMCs was the source of the TCR library. This clonotype was picked up many times. What it binds is unknown. Overall study results and limits: Newly diagnosed patients shared 950 to 1,000 public clonotypes; persistent patients shared some 2,600. Persistent disease was associated with favored TRBV28 usage and with favored use of TRBJ1-2 and TRBJ2-5.

The same data also contributed to another study, on T cells in Graves' hyperthyroidism and ophthalmopathy. That study adds: The study used the HTBI primer set for a first-round RT-PCR of the TCR CDR3.

Sequences were derived from peripheral blood mononuclear cells (PBMCs), sampled at new diagnosis, from a patient treated with antithyroid drugs. The receptor was derived from a woman in her twenties or thirties with Graves disease. The chain couples TRBV30 to TRBJ2-7, with a weak D call TRBD2 (6 bases). DNA for the CDR3: TGTGCCTGGAGTCGGGACTCGGTTGTGCGGTACTTC. Its translation: CAWSRDSVVRYF.